This entry describes one TCR beta chain. What it binds is unknown. Produced via immunoSEQ multiplex PCR; TCRdb's table is partial and in-frame only. The sample lists roughly 120,000 clones, roughly 90% occurring once. V was shortened by 2 bases and J by 1 base, with 8 bases between the two germline ends. This CDR3 comprises 15 residues. CDR1 and CDR2 (germline): SEHNR, FQNEAQ (reference sequence). This specimen comes from a study of cytomegalovirus exposure and HLA in healthy donors. Points from the study as a whole: It was reportedly the case that the classifier diagnosed cytomegalovirus status with high specificity and sensitivity.

The chain carries TRBV7-9 and TRBJ2-2; possibly TRBD1 for D (5 bases). This TCR was sampled from a man aged 30 to 39 in good health and CMV-seronegative. The sequenced material came from PBMCs. The CDR3 sequence: CASSLSGQNTGELFF. CDR3 bases: TGTGCCAGCAGCTTATCCGGACAGAACACCGGGGAGCTGTTTTTT.